This T cell receptor beta chain was recovered during a study of CD8+ T cells in alopecia areata. RNA extraction was followed by reverse transcription into cDNA, which acted as the sequencing template. Assay used: immunoSEQ multiplex PCR; TCRdb lists only in-frame clones, some missing. Counted here are approximately 150,000 clones, 55% occurring once; the ten biggest clones make up approximately 4.8%. The trim removed 7 bases at V and 6 bases at J, leaving 19 bases unmatched. This CDR3 is built from 16 residues. The germline gives CDR1 SQVTM, CDR2 ANQGSEA. This clone has more than one count but fewer than ten.

Sequencing used CD4+ T cells sorted from blood. This receptor was identified in a human donor in good health. The V call is TRBV29-1, the J call TRBJ2-3, with 7 bases matching TRBD1. DNA for the CDR3: TGCAGCGCGGCTCTCCGGGACAGAGGGTTCCATGATACGCAGTATTTT. This encodes CSAALRDRGFHDTQYF.